What follows describes a single T cell receptor beta chain. 13 Jbeta primers and 60 Vbeta primers were used for the PCR. Assay used: immunoSEQ multiplex PCR; TCRdb lists only in-frame clones, some missing. The data show 150,000 to 200,000 clones, with 62% seen just once and about 3.2% held by the top ten. Every donor was a healthy person donating bone marrow. CDR3 length: 16 residues. Trimming cost V 2 bases and J 3 bases; bases outside gene matches: 5. CDR1 and CDR2 (germline): LGHNA, YSLEER. This record belongs to a study of cytomegalovirus exposure and HLA in healthy donors. The sequence was collected from a man in his forties in good health and CMV-seronegative. This chain joins TRBV4-3 and TRBJ2-2; 8 nucleotides agree with TRBD1. The sample consisted of PBMCs. DNA of the CDR3: TGCGCCAGCAGCCAACGACAGGGGCCCCACACCGGGGAGCTGTTTTTT. Amino acid sequence: CASSQRQGPHTGELFF.